Sequencing of this T cell receptor (beta chain) was carried out in a study of graft-versus-host responses after intestinal transplantation. Study observations and caveats: Some GvH clones were seen earlier in gut or blood, suggesting intestinal origin.

The CDR3 covers 15 residues. Deletions cut 0 bases from V and 2 bases from J, with 10 bases between. Germline values: CDR1 SGHTA, CDR2 FQGNSA. Comment on this clone: Its specificity is not known.

Generated by immunoSEQ multiplex PCR, the TCRdb table keeps only in-frame clones and is missing some. The sample records over 85,000 clones, roughly 89% being singletons. The sequence came from a human donor who was the organ donor for an intestinal transplant. V is TRBV7-2 and J is TRBJ1-2, with D unresolved. Sequencing was performed on unstimulated CD4+ T cells sorted from spleen or lymph node cells, taken before transplant. CDR3 in DNA: TGTGCCAGCAGCTTAGCTGGGCAGGCAAACTATGGCTACACCTTC. The encoded protein is CASSLAGQANYGYTF.